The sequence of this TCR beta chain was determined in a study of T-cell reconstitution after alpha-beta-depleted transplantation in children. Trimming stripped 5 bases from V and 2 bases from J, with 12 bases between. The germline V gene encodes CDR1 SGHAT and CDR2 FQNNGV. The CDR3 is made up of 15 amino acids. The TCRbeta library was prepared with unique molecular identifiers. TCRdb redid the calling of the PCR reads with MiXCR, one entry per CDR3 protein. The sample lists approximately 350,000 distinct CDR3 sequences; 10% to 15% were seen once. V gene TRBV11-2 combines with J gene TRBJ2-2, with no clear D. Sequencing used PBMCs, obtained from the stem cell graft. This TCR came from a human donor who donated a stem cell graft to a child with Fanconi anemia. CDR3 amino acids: CASSTGLVNTGELFF. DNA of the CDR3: TGTGCCAGCAGCACCGGGCTCGTTAACACCGGGGAGCTGTTTTTT.